This T cell receptor beta chain comes out of a study of CD8+CD57+ T cells in acquired aplastic anemia. Study at large: Sorted CD4+ and CD8+ cells gave an average of 3.2 ug of DNA. Healthy donors had, on average, approximately 11 million reads for their CD4+ cells. Overall study results and limits: Patients and controls had CD8+ Simpson's diversity values that were not significantly distinct. Around 29 shared CD8+ CDR3s appeared highly expressed within patients' immunodominant clones.

Genomic DNA acted as the template from which TCR beta VDJ combination and CDR3 sequence profiling were carried out. MiXCR, run by TCRdb on the reads, gives a single entry per CDR3 protein. The repertoire holds about 400,000 distinct CDR3 sequences, 55% to 75% seen once, with less than 4% in the top ten. This clonotype was found many times. The antigen is unknown. Deletions cut 5 bases from V and 2 bases from J, with 16 bases between. CDR3 length equals 15 residues. CDR1 LNHDA and CDR2 SQIVND come from the germline V gene (reference sequence). J is TRBJ2-7 and V is TRBV19; possible D gene TRBD1, 6 bases. Sequenced sample: sorted CD4+, CD8+, or CD8+CD57+ T cells (not recorded which) from PBMCs. The source is a human donor in good health, serving as a control. The CDR3 sequence: CASSLRTDLPYEQYF. CDR3 nucleotide sequence: TGTGCCAGTAGTCTACGGACAGACCTTCCCTACGAGCAGTACTTC.